This T cell receptor beta chain is from a study of OX40 agonist ivuxolimab in advanced cancers. The CDR3 runs to 14 residues. V was cut by 9 bases and J by 0 bases, with 15 bases left in between. Germline CDR1 is MNHEY and CDR2 is SVGAGI. Profiling relied on immunoSEQ multiplex PCR, and the TCRdb table lists in-frame clones only, not all of them. This table holds approximately 82,000 clones, approximately 90% found once. Sampling times: baseline, cycle 4 day 1, cycle 7 day 1. Sequenced here: CD4+ or CD8+ T cells sorted from blood, sampled in a trial of the OX40 agonist ivuxolimab. The clonotype comes from an adult with an advanced solid tumor such as melanoma, head and neck, liver or kidney cancer. The chain employs TRBV6-5 and TRBJ2-7; D unresolved. Written as DNA, the CDR3 is TGTGCCAGTCGGTCGCGCGTCGTCTCCTACGAGCAGTACTTC. The encoded protein is CASRSRVVSYEQYF.